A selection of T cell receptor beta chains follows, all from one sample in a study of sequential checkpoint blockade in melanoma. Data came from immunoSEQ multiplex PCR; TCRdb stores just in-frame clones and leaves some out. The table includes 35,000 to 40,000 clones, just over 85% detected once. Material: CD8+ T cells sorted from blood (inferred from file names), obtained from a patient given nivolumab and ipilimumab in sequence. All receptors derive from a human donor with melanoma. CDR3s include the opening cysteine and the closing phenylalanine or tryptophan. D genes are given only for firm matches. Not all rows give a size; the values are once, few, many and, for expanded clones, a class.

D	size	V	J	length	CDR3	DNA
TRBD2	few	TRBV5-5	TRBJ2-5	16	CASSLSEREGQETQYF	TGTGCCAGCAGCTTGTCAGAGCGGGAGGGCCAAGAGACCCAGTACTTC
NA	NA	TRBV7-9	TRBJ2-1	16	CASSLDAGVFHNEQFF	TGTGCCAGCAGCTTAGACGCAGGGGTTTTTCACAATGAGCAGTTCTTC
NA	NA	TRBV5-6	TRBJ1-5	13	CASSSSGDQPQHF	TGTGCCAGCAGCTCCTCGGGGGATCAGCCCCAGCATTTT
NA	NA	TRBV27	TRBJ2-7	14	CASTRTGEAREQYF	TGTGCCAGCACCAGAACCGGAGAGGCAAGGGAGCAGTACTTC
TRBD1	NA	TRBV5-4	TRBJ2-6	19	CASSHATGQGISGANVLTF	TGTGCCAGCAGCCACGCCACGGGACAGGGAATTTCTGGGGCCAACGTCCTGACTTTC
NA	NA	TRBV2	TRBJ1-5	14	CASSDLDRGQPQHF	TGTGCCAGCAGTGATCTAGATAGGGGTCAGCCCCAGCATTTT
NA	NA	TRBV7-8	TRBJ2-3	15	CASSLGIAGTDTQYF	TGTGCCAGCAGCTTAGGGATAGCCGGCACAGATACGCAGTATTTT
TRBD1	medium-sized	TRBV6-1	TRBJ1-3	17	CASSEPGRGLAGNTIYF	TGTGCCAGCAGTGAACCGGGAAGGGGGCTCGCTGGAAACACCATATATTTT
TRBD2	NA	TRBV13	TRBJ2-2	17	CASSLGGREGRSGELFF	TGTGCCAGCAGCTTAGGTGGACGGGAGGGCCGGTCCGGGGAGCTGTTTTTT
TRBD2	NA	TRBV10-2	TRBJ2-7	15	CASGALAGNTYEQYF	TGCGCCAGCGGGGCACTAGCGGGAAACACTTACGAGCAGTACTTC
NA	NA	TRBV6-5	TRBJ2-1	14	CASSYGASGAEQFF	TGTGCCAGCAGTTACGGGGCCTCAGGGGCTGAGCAGTTCTTC
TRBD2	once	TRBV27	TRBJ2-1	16	CASSLVTSGRIYEQFF	TGTGCCAGCAGCTTAGTGACTAGCGGGAGGATCTATGAGCAGTTCTTC
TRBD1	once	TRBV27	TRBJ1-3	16	CASGWTGPQSGNTIYF	TGTGCCAGCGGCTGGACAGGGCCCCAGTCTGGAAACACCATATATTTT
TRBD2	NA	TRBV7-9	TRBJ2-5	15	CASSYSGSLQETQYF	TGTGCCAGCAGCTATAGCGGGAGCCTGCAAGAGACCCAGTACTTC
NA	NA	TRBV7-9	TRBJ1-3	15	CASSPPLYSGNTIYF	TGTGCCAGCAGCCCCCCCCTGTACTCTGGAAACACCATATATTTT
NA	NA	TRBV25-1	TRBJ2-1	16	CASSEMAGPTYNEQFF	TGTGCCAGCAGTGAAATGGCGGGACCAACCTACAATGAGCAGTTCTTC
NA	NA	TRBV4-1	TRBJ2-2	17	CASSQVSQFANTGELFF	TGCGCCAGCAGCCAAGTATCCCAGTTCGCGAACACCGGGGAGCTGTTTTTT
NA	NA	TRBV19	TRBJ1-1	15	CASRPMTVMNTEAFF	TGTGCCAGTCGACCCATGACAGTCATGAACACTGAAGCTTTCTTT
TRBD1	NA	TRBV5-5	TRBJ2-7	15	CASSLNRGIPNEQYF	TGTGCCAGCAGCTTGAACAGGGGGATTCCTAACGAGCAGTACTTC
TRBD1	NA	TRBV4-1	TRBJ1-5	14	CASSTGQGNQPQHF	TGCGCCAGCAGCACGGGACAGGGGAATCAGCCCCAGCATTTT
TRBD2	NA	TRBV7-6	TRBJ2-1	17	CASSLDPGGPSYNEQFF	TGTGCCAGCAGCTTAGATCCGGGAGGACCCTCCTACAATGAGCAGTTCTTC
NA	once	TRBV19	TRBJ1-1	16	CASSIDSRGVNTEAFF	TGTGCCAGTAGTATAGATAGCAGGGGCGTGAACACTGAAGCTTTCTTT
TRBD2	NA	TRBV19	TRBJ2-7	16	CASSAGQPSGSGEQYF	TGTGCCAGTAGTGCAGGACAGCCTAGCGGGAGCGGCGAGCAGTACTTC
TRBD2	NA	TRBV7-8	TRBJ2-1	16	CASSFSVAGSFGEQFF	TGTGCCAGCAGCTTTTCGGTAGCGGGAAGTTTCGGTGAGCAGTTCTTC
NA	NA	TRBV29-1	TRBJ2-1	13	CSVDVAVDNEQFF	TGCAGCGTTGATGTAGCGGTGGACAATGAGCAGTTCTTC
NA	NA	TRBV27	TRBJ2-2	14	CASSLQGTGGELFF	TGTGCCAGCAGTTTACAAGGAACGGGCGGGGAGCTGTTTTTT
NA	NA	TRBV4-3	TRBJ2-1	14	CASSKGGNYNEQFF	TGCGCCAGCAGCAAGGGCGGGAACTACAATGAGCAGTTCTTC
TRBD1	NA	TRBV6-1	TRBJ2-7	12	CATGLGPNEQYF	TGTGCGACAGGGCTGGGACCAAACGAGCAGTACTTC
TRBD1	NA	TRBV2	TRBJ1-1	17	CASKEFGTGIFNTEAFF	TGTGCCAGCAAAGAATTCGGGACAGGGATATTTAACACTGAAGCTTTCTTT
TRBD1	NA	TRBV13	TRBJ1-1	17	CASSLGGSGGPNTEAFF	TGTGCCAGCAGCTTAGGGGGTTCAGGGGGCCCGAACACTGAAGCTTTCTTT
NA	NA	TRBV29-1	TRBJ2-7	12	CSVAGVGNEQYF	TGCAGCGTTGCCGGGGTGGGGAACGAGCAGTACTTC
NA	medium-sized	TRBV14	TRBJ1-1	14	CASSPNGVYTEAFF	TGTGCCAGCAGCCCGAACGGGGTTTACACTGAAGCTTTCTTT
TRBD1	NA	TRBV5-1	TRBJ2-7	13	CASSWDRGDEQYF	TGCGCCAGCAGCTGGGACAGGGGTGACGAGCAGTACTTC